The entry below gives a single T cell receptor beta chain sequence along with its context. Authors' methods: Counts of nucleated cells, estimated from reference gene primer amplification, were obtained. The table came from immunoSEQ multiplex PCR; TCRdb's copy has only in-frame clones and leaves some out. V and J calls and clone size follow that table, whereas D and trimming were derived from the DNA. The data show about 310,000 clones, over 75% seen once. This specimen comes from a study of blood T cell repertoires in COVID-19. The trim removed 3 bases at V and 3 bases at J, leaving 3 bases unmatched. The CDR3 is made up of 14 amino acids. Germline CDR1 and CDR2: KGHDR and SFDVKD.

The chain is built from TRBV24-1 and TRBJ2-7; 8 bases match TRBD1. The receptor was derived from a man aged 45-65 years with active or convalescent COVID-19. Sequencing used peripheral blood. CDR3 residues: CATSDPTGGYEQYF. CDR3 sequence (DNA): TGTGCCACCAGTGATCCCACAGGGGGCTACGAGCAGTACTTC.